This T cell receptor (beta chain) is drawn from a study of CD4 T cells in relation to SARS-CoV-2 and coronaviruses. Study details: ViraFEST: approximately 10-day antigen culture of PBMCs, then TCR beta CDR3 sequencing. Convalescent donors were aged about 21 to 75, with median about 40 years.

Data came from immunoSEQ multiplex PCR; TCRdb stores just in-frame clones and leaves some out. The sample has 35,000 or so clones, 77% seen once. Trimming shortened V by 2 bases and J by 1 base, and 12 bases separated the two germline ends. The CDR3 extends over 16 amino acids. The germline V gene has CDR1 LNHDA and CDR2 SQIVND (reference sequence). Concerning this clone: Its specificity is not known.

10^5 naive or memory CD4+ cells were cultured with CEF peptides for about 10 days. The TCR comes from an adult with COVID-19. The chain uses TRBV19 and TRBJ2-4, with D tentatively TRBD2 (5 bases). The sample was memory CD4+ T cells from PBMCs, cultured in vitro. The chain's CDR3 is CASSIPRGRAKNIQYF. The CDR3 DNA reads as TGTGCCAGTAGTATACCCCGGGGTCGGGCCAAAAACATTCAGTACTTC. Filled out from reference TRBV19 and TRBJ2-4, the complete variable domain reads DGGITQSPKYLFRKEGQNVTLSCEQNLNHDAMYWYRQDPGQGLRLIYYSQIVNDFQKGDIAEGYSVSREKKESFPLTVTSAQKNPTAFYLCASSIPRGRAKNIQYFGAGTRLSVL.